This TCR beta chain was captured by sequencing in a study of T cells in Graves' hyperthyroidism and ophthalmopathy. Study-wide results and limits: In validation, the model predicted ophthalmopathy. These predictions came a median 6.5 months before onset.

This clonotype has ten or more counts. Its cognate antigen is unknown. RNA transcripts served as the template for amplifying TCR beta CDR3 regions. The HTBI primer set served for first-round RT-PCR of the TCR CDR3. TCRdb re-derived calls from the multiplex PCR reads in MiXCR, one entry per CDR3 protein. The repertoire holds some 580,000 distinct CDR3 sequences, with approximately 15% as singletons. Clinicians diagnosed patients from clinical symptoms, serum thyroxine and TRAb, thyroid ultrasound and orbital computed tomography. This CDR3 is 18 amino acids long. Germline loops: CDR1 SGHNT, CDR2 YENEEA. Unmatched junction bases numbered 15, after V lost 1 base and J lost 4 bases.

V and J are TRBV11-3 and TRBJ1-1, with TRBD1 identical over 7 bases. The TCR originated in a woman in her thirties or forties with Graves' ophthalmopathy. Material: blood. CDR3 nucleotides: TGTGCCAGCAGCTTAGTCGGAACGACAGGGAAGCTTGGCACTGAAGCTTTCTTT. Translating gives CASSLVGTTGKLGTEAFF.